This TCR beta chain originates from a study of blood T cell repertoires in COVID-19. Overall study: Samples came from the United States, Italy and Spain, spanning acute and convalescent COVID-19.

V was clipped by 4 bases and J by 2 bases, with 11 bases between them. CDR1 and CDR2 from the germline V gene are SGHNT and YYREEE (reference sequence). This CDR3 has 14 amino acids. The cohort comprised adults aged roughly 18 to 100 years residing in 24 US areas. Clinical history reported by participants formed the basis on which cohorts were assigned. In Cohort 3, a recovered donor had either two negative PCRs, clearance, or symptom resolution. The protocol was immunoSEQ multiplex PCR, while the TCRdb copy is restricted to in-frame clones and leaves out a portion. The sample has about 440,000 clones; about 90% are singletons.

The chain recombines TRBV5-4 with TRBJ2-3; D ambiguous. The clonotype comes from a man younger than 35 who had recovered from COVID-19. The sequenced sample was PBMCs or T cells enriched from blood (not recorded which). CDR3 nucleotides: TGTGCCAGCAGCCATCAGATCGCCACAGATACGCAGTATTTT. Amino acids: CASSHQIATDTQYF.